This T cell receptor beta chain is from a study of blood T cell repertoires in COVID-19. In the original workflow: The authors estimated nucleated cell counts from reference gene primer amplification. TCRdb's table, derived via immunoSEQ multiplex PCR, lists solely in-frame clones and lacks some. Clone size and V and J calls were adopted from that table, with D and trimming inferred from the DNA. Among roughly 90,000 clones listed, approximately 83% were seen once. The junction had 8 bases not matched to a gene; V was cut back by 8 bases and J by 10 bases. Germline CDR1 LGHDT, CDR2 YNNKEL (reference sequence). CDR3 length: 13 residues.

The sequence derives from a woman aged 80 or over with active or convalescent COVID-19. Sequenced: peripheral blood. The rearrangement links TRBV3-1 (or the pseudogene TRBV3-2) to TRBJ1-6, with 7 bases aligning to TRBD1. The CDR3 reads CASCYRGRSPLHF. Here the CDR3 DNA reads TGTGCCAGCTGTTACAGGGGACGGTCACCCCTCCACTTT.